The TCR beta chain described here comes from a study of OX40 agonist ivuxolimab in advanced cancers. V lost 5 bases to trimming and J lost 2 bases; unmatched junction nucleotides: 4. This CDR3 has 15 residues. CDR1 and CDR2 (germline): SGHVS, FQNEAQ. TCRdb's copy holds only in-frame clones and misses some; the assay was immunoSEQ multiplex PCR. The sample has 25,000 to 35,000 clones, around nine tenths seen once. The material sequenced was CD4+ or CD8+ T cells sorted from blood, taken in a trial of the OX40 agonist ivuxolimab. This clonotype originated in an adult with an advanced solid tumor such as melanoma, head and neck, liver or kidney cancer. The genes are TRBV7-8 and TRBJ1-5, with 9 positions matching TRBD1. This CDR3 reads CASSLGTGRNQPQHF. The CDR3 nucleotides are TGTGCCAGCAGCCTTGGGACAGGGCGCAATCAGCCCCAGCATTTT.